Below are 5 T cell receptor beta chains sequenced from a single sample in a study of response to subunit inactivated influenza vaccine. Via MiXCR, TCRdb re-called the RT-PCR reads, giving one row per CDR3 protein. The sample has around 710,000 distinct CDR3 sequences, approximately 14% seen once. The sample in question was PBMCs from blood, obtained about 14 days before vaccination. The receptors here all came from a man aged 50 to 60 who received an inactivated influenza vaccine.

This clonotype was counted only a few times. This chain links TRBV19 with TRBJ2-7; 9 bases agree with TRBD2. V was pared by 1 base and J by 2 bases, with 6 bases of the junction left unmatched. The germline CDR1 and CDR2 sequences are LNHDA and SQIVND (reference sequence). CDR3 length: 16 amino acids. CDR3 nucleotide sequence: TGTGCCAGTAGTATAGCCCGCGGGAGGGATACCTACGAGCAGTACTTC. Translation gives CASSIARGRDTYEQYF.

The rearrangement uses TRBV27 and TRBJ1-1, with a tentative D call TRBD1 (6 bases). The CDR3 runs 15 residues. Between the trimmed V and J ends, which lost 1 base and 1 base, there was a span of 10 bases. Germline lookup yields CDR1 MNHEY and CDR2 SMNVEV (reference sequence). The CDR3 region has the DNA TGTGCCAGCAGTTTATACGGCAGGGGGAACACTGAAGCTTTCTTT. Its translation: CASSLYGRGNTEAFF.

This clonotype was seen a handful of times. The V and J genes are TRBV7-2 and TRBJ1-1; D is uncertain. CDR1 and CDR2 from the germline V gene are SGHTA and FQGNSA. The CDR3 loop spans 14 amino acids. Trimming removed 3 bases at V and 0 bases at J, with 8 bases between. This CDR3 reads CASSLGKMNTEAFF. CDR3 nucleotide sequence: TGTGCCAGCAGCTTGGGGAAAATGAACACTGAAGCTTTCTTT.

CDR3 in amino acids: CASSSLRRTNHLRSNQPQHF. Here the CDR3 DNA reads TGTGCCAGCAGCTCCCTCCGACGGACTAACCATTTACGTAGCAATCAGCCCCAGCATTTT. The chain has TRBV5-6 and TRBJ1-5; no clear D gene. V lost 3 bases, J lost 0 bases, and 25 bases lay in between. The CDR3 spans 20 residues. The germline V gene has CDR1 SGHDT and CDR2 YYEEEE.

This clonotype was seen more than once but under ten times. The V call is TRBV10-3, the J call TRBJ2-7; D tentatively fits TRBD1 or TRBD2 (5 bases each). With 6 bases removed from V and 0 bases from J, the gap between germline ends came to 12 bases. The CDR3 extends over 14 amino acids. Germline lookup yields CDR1 ENHRY and CDR2 SYGVKD. The CDR3: CAIRGEQTSYEQYF. Written as DNA, the CDR3 is TGTGCCATCAGGGGGGAACAAACCTCCTACGAGCAGTACTTC.